Each of the 15 T cell receptor beta chains below was sequenced from the same sample in a study of T cells after posttransplantation cyclophosphamide. Sequencing used immunoSEQ multiplex PCR; TCRdb keeps in-frame clones, though not all of them. The sample has approximately 34,000 clones, none seen only once. Sample: PBMCs. These receptors all stem from a woman between 50 and 59 years old in good health and a related stem cell transplant donor.

This clone was counted at least ten times. V gene TRBV27 combines with J gene TRBJ2-1; D possibly corresponds to TRBD1 (6 bases). V gave up 6 bases and J gave up 7 bases, with 10 bases separating them. Germline lookup yields CDR1 MNHEY and CDR2 SMNVEV (reference sequence). The CDR3 spans 12 residues. DNA of the CDR3: TGTGCCAGCAGGCCTAGGGGGAATGAGCAGTTCTTC. Its protein is CASRPRGNEQFF.

This clone was observed many times. The rearrangement uses TRBV9 and TRBJ1-5, with D hard to call. This CDR3 contains 13 residues. The V and J ends lost 0 bases and 4 bases respectively, with 5 bases between them. Germline loops: CDR1 SGDLS, CDR2 YYNGEE. The CDR3 reads CASSVAVNQPQHF. The CDR3 bases are TGTGCCAGCAGCGTAGCTGTAAATCAGCCCCAGCATTTT.

The chain combines TRBV5-4 with TRBJ2-1; D possibly corresponds to TRBD2 (7 bases). The CDR3 extends over 15 amino acids. V was cut by 4 bases and J by 3 bases, with 14 bases left in between. CDR1 and CDR2 (germline): SGHNT, YYREEE (reference sequence). CDR3 region: CASSLGGPLYNEQFF. As DNA, the CDR3 is TGTGCCAGCAGCCTGGGGGGGCCACTCTACAATGAGCAGTTCTTC.

The sample holds many counts of this clone. V and J are TRBV12-3 or TRBV12-4 and TRBJ2-2; possible D gene TRBD1, 5 bases. Trimming stripped 7 bases from V and 2 bases from J, with 11 bases between. The CDR3 totals 14 residues. CDR3 in amino acids: CASNLGQNTGELFF. The DNA of the CDR3 is TGTGCCAGCAACCTCGGACAAAACACCGGGGAGCTGTTTTTT.

Ten or more counts support this clone. The CDR3: CASMEGIQPQHF. The DNA of the CDR3 is TGTGCCAGCATGGAGGGGATTCAGCCCCAGCATTTT. The gene calls are TRBV12-3 or TRBV12-4 and TRBJ1-5; D possibly corresponds to TRBD1 (5 bases). V lost 7 bases to trimming and J lost 6 bases, with 10 bases between them. The CDR3 length is 12 residues.

This clone was seen many times. The chain uses TRBV7-8 and TRBJ1-5, with D maybe TRBD1 (6 bases). Germline CDR1 and CDR2: SGHVS and FQNEAQ. V was shortened by 2 bases and J by 5 bases, with 10 bases between the two germline ends. This CDR3 is 14 amino acids long. The CDR3 spells CASSLSAGDQPQHF. The DNA of the CDR3 is TGTGCCAGCAGCTTAAGCGCAGGGGATCAGCCCCAGCATTTT.

This chain joins TRBV30 and TRBJ2-1, with 9 bases matching TRBD2. The ends lost 5 bases at V and 4 bases at J; junction bases unmatched: 3. CDR1 is GTSNPN, CDR2 SVGIG, per germline (reference sequence). CDR3 length: 13 amino acids. CDR3 sequence reads: CAWALAGYNEQFF. CDR3 nucleotide sequence: TGTGCCTGGGCCCTAGCGGGGTACAATGAGCAGTTCTTC.

This clone was counted ten times or more. The chain is built from TRBV19 and TRBJ2-7; TRBD1 might be the D (5 bases). Looked up from germline, CDR1 is LNHDA and CDR2 is SQIVND (reference sequence). V was trimmed by 3 bases and J by 3 bases, leaving 12 bases between them. This CDR3 contains 14 residues. The CDR3 loop is CASSIPGLHYEQYF. The CDR3 bases are TGTGCCAGTAGTATCCCAGGGTTGCACTACGAGCAGTACTTC.

This clone showed up many times. The chain employs TRBV4-2 and TRBJ1-2, with a possible D match to TRBD1 (5 bases). The germline V gene encodes CDR1 LGHNA and CDR2 YNFKEQ. Trimming stripped 0 bases from V and 3 bases from J, with 14 bases between. The CDR3 loop spans 16 amino acids. The CDR3: CASSQDTGVRDYGYTF. CDR3 bases: TGTGCCAGCAGCCAAGATACGGGGGTTAGAGACTATGGCTACACCTTC.

The chain carries TRBV7-2 and TRBJ2-2, with D perhaps matching TRBD1 (6 bases). CDR3 length equals 15 residues. V gave up 2 bases and J gave up 1 base, with 8 bases separating them. Germline loops: CDR1 SGHTA, CDR2 FQGNSA. CDR3 DNA: TGTGCCAGCAGCTTACTGACAGGGAACACCGGGGAGCTGTTTTTT. Translation gives CASSLLTGNTGELFF.

At least ten counts were recorded for this clone. V and J are TRBV7-9 and TRBJ2-5; 9 bases are a match to TRBD2. The CDR3 is 17 residues long. Germline trimming cut 3 bases from V and 2 bases from J; bases unmatched to any gene: 10. CDR1 and CDR2 (germline): SEHNR, FQNEAQ (reference sequence). The CDR3 nucleotides are TGTGCCAGCAGCTTTATTGTTCTAGCGGGAATACAAGAGACCCAGTACTTC. Amino acids: CASSFIVLAGIQETQYF.

This clone was counted ten times or more. The rearrangement joins TRBV5-1 to TRBJ2-7; 12 nucleotides line up with TRBD2. Germline CDR1 is SGHRS and CDR2 is YFSETQ. J lost 1 base, V lost 2 bases, and 4 bases had no gene match. The CDR3 runs 16 residues. CDR3 sequence: CASSFGTSGLSYEQYF. CDR3 sequence (DNA): TGCGCCAGCAGCTTCGGGACTAGCGGGCTTTCCTACGAGCAGTACTTC.

This clone was counted many times. The rearrangement joins TRBV6-5 to TRBJ2-7, with D hard to call. Germline CDR1 and CDR2: MNHEY and SVGAGI. The V end was cut by 0 bases, the J end by 3 bases, with 12 bases between. The CDR3 covers 15 residues. For the CDR3, the DNA is TGTGCCAGCAGTTACTCGGGCCCCGAACGCTACGAGCAGTACTTC. Its protein product is CASSYSGPERYEQYF.

The table lists this clone with many counts. Written as DNA, the CDR3 is TGTGCCAGCAGCCCCGGGGGGCGCTCCTACGAGCAGTACTTC. Translating it yields CASSPGGRSYEQYF. The genes are TRBV11-2 and TRBJ2-7; maybe TRBD2 (7 bases). The germline V gene has CDR1 SGHAT and CDR2 FQNNGV. The length of the CDR3 is 14 residues. V was trimmed by 5 bases and J by 0 bases, leaving 11 bases between them.

This clone was found a few times. The CDR3 nucleotides read TGTGCCAGCAGTCCAACGTACAGCCCCGAGCAGTACTTC. It translates to CASSPTYSPEQYF. The rearrangement uses TRBV12-3 or TRBV12-4 and TRBJ2-5; D is undetermined. The DNA end lines up better with TRBJ2-7; the J call may be wrong. The CDR3 runs 13 residues.